This entry concerns a single TCR beta chain. This clone has a count of ten or more. This receptor's antigen is unknown. The record has no base qualities; no much larger clone is one base away. The library was prepared using PCR. Sequencer: Illumina HiSeq 4000. High-throughput sequencing was used to profile the CDR3 region of the TCR beta-chain in every patient. As for how the authors treated the data: The researchers built a classifier to tell apart papillary thyroid cancer patients with distant metastasis, based on CDR3 differences among clinicopathological groups. Repertoire diversity was assessed with the Shannon index, and tumor-blood repertoire similarity with the Morisita-Horn index. TCRdb itself trimmed the public reads at Q25 with fastp, ran MiXCR and retained productive beta chains. TCRdb, not the original authors, processed these V and J calls. The sample table lists around 15,000 clones, about 20% of them with a count of one. The biggest ten clones account for about 13% of the sample.

The data belong to a study of metastatic and nonmetastatic thyroid tumors (dated by TCRdb to 2020 to 2021). A note on the overall study: The researchers compared repertoires between peripheral blood samples and tumor or nodule tissue samples from patients with malignant or benign thyroid disease. Paper-wide results and their limitations: In both blood and tumor samples, malignant tumors were reported to have significantly higher TCR beta diversity than benign nodules.

The germline V gene encodes CDR1 SEHNR and CDR2 FQNEAQ (reference sequence). The V end loses 1 base and the J end loses 4 bases, and a stretch of 6 bases separates them. The CDR3 covers 13 residues, taking in both the cysteine and the phenylalanine. The DNA shown is the 39-base CDR3, in frame from base 1. Before undergoing thyroid surgery, none of the patients had been given any kind of treatment. Using T-cell receptor beta sequencing, the researchers looked back retrospectively at clinical samples from patients, gathered between about 2011 and 2018. This chain is built from TRBV7-9 and TRBJ2-3; TRBD1 is perhaps the D gene, given 6 matching bases. Sequences were obtained from blood. This clonotype originated in a female donor with papillary thyroid cancer or a benign thyroid nodule (not recorded which). Some clones in this sample may be carry-over from other donors' samples. The CDR3 has the sequence CASSLGGPDTQYF. The bases read TGTGCCAGCAGCTTAGGGGGGCCAGATACGCAGTATTTT.